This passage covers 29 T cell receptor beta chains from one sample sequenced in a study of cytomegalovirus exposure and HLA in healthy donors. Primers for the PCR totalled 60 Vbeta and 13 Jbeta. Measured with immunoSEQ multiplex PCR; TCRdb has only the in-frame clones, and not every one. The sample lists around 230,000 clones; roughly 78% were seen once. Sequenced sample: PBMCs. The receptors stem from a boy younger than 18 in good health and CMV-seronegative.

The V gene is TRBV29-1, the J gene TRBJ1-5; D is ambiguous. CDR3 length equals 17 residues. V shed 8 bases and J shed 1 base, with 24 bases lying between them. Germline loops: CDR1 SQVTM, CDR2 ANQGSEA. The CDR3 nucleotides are TGCAGCCATCGTAAGACCAACACCAGCGTGAGCAATCAGCCCCAGCATTTT. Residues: CSHRKTNTSVSNQPQHF.

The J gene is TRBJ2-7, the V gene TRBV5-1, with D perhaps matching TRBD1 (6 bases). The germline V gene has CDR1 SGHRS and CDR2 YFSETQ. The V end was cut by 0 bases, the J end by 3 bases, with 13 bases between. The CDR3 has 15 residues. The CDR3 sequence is CASSLAFGTYYEQYF. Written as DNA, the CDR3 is TGCGCCAGCAGCTTGGCTTTTGGGACATACTACGAGCAGTACTTC.

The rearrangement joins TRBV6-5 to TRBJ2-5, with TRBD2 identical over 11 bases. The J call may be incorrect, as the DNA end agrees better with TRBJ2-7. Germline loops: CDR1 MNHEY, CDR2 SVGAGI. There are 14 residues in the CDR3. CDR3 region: CASSRLAGPYEQYF. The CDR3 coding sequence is TGTGCCAGCAGCCGACTAGCGGGACCCTACGAGCAGTACTTC.

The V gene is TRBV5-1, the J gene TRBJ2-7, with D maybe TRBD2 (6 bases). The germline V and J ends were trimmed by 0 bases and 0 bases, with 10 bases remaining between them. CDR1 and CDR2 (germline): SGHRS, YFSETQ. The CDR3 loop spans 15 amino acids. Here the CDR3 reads CASSLGGTSSYEQYF. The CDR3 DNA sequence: TGCGCCAGCAGCTTGGGTGGGACTTCCTCCTACGAGCAGTACTTC.

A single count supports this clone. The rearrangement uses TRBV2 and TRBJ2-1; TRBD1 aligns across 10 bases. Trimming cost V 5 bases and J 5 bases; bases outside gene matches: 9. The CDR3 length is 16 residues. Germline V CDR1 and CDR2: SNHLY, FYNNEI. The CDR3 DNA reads TGTGCCAGCAGTACGGATCAGACAGGGGGCAACAATGAGCAGTTCTTC. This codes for CASSTDQTGGNNEQFF.

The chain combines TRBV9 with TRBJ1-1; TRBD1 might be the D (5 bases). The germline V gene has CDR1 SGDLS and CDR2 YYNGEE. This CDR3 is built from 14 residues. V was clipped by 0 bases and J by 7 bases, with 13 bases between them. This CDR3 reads CASSVDGALCEAFF. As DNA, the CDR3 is TGTGCCAGCAGCGTAGATGGGGCACTGTGTGAAGCTTTCTTT.

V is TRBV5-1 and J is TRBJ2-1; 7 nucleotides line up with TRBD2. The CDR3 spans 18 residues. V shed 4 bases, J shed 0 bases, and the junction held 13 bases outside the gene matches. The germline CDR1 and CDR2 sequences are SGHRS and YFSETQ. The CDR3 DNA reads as TGCGCCAGCAGCGTAAGGGTGGGGGGGAAAAGCTCCTACAATGAGCAGTTCTTC. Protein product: CASSVRVGGKSSYNEQFF.

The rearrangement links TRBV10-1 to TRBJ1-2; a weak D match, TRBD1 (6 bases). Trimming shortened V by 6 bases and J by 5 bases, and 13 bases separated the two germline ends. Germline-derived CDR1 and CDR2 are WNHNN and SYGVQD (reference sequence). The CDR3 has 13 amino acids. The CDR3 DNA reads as TGCGCCAGCAGCGCCGGACAGCCTTATGGCTACACCTTC. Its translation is CASSAGQPYGYTF.

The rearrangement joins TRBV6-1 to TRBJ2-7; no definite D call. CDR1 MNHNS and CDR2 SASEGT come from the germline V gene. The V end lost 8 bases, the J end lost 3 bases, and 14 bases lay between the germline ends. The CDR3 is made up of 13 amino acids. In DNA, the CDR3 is TGTGCCAGCGGTCAGGTCTTCAGCTACGAGCAGTACTTC. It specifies CASGQVFSYEQYF.

The CDR3 sequence is CASSWWTGLNTEAFF. CDR3 coding DNA: TGTGCCAGCAGTTGGTGGACAGGGTTGAACACTGAAGCTTTCTTT. The genes are TRBV27 and TRBJ1-1, with 8 bases lining up with TRBD1. Per the germline V gene, CDR1 is MNHEY and CDR2 is SMNVEV (reference sequence). CDR3 size: 15 residues. Trimming took 4 bases from V and 0 from J; bases not matched to a gene: 4.

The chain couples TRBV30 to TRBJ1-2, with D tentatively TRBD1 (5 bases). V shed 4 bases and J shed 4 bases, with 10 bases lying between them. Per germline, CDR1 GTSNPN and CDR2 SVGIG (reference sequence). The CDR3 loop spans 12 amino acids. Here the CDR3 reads CAWNPGGYGYTF. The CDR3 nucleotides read TGTGCCTGGAACCCGGGGGGCTATGGCTACACCTTC.

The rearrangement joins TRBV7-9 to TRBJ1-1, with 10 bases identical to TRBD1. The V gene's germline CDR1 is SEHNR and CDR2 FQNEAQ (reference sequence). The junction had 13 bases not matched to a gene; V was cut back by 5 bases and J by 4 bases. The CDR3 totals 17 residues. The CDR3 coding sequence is TGTGCCAGCAGCACTGTCCCGGGACAGGGGCGGGGCACTGAAGCTTTCTTT. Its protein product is CASSTVPGQGRGTEAFF.

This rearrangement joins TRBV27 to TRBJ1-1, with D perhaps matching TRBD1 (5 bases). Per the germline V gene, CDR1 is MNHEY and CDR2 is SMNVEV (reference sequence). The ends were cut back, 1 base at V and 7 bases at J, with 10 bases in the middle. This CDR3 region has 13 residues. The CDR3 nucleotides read TGTGCCAGCAGTTTATGGGGGGAGGGTGAAGCTTTCTTT. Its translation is CASSLWGEGEAFF.

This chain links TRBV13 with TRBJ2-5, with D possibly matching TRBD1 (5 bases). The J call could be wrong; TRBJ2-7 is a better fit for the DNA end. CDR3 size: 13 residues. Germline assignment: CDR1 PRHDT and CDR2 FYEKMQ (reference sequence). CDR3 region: CASSLRQTYEQYF. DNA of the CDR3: TGTGCCAGCAGCTTACGACAGACCTACGAGCAGTACTTC.

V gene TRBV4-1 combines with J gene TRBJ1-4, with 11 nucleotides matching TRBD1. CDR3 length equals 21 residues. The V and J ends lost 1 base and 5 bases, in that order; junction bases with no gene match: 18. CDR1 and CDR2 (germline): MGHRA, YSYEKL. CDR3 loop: CASSQVATFGTGGTINEKLFF. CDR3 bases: TGCGCCAGCAGCCAAGTTGCGACTTTTGGGACAGGGGGTACTATAAATGAAAAACTGTTTTTT.

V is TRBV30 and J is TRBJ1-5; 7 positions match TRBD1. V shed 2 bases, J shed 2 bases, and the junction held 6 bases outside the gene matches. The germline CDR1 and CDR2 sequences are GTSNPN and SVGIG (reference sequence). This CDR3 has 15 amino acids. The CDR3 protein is CAWSFRQGGNQPQHF. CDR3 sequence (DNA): TGTGCCTGGAGTTTCCGACAGGGCGGCAATCAGCCCCAGCATTTT.

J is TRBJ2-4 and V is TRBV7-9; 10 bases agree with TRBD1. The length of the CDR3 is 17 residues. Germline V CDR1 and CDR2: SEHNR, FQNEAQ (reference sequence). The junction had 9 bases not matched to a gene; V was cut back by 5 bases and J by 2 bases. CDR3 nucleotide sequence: TGTGCCAGCAGCGATGGGGGACAGGGGAGGACCAAAAACATTCAGTACTTC. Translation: CASSDGGQGRTKNIQYF.

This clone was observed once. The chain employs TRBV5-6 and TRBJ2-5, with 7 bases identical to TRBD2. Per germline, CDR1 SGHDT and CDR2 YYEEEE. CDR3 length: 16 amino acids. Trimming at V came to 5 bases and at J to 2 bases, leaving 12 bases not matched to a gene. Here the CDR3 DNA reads TGTGCCAGCAGGTTTGGTCCCGGACTAGGGCAAGAGACCCAGTACTTC. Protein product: CASRFGPGLGQETQYF.

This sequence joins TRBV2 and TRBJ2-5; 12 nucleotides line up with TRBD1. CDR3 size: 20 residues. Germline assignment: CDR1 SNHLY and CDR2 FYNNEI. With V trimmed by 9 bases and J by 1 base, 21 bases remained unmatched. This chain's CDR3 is CARDRDRGPLQNTFQETQYF. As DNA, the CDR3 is TGTGCCAGAGACCGGGACAGGGGGCCCCTCCAAAATACCTTCCAAGAGACCCAGTACTTC.

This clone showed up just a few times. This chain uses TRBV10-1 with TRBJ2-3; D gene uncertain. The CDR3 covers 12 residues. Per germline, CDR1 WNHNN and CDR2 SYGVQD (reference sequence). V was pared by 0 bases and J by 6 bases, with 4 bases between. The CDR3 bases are TGCGCCAGCAGTGAGTCCCTGGATACGCAGTATTTT. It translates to CASSESLDTQYF.

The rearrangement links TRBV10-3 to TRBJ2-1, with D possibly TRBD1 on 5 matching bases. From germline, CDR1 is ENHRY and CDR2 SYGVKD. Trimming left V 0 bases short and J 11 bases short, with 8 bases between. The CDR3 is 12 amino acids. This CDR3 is CAISESTAQQFF. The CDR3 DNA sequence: TGTGCCATCAGTGAGTCGACAGCACAGCAGTTCTTC.

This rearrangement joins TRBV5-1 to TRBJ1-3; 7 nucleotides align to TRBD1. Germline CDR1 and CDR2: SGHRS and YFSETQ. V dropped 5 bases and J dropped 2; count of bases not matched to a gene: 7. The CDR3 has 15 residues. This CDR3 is CASRPTGVAGNTIYF. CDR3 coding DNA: TGCGCCAGCAGACCTACAGGGGTGGCTGGAAACACCATATATTTT.

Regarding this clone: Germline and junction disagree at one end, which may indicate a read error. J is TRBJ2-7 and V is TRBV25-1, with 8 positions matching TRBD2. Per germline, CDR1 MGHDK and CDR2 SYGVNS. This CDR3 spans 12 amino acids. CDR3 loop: CASSGVAGRGFF. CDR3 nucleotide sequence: TGTGCCAGCAGTGGGGTAGCGGGAAGGGGGTTCTTC.

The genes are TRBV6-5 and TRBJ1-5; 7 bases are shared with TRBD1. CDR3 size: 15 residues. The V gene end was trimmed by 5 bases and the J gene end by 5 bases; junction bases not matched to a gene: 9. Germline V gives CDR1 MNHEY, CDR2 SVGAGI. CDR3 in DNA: TGTGCCAGCAGTCTCACGTCAGGGGGTCATCAGCCCCAGCATTTT. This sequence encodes CASSLTSGGHQPQHF.

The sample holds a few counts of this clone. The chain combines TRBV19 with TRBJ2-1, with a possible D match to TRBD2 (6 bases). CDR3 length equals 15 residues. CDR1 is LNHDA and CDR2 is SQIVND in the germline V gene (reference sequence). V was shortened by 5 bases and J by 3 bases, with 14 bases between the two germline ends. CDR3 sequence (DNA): TGTGCCAGTAGTTTGTCGACTAGTCGCTACAATGAGCAGTTCTTC. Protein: CASSLSTSRYNEQFF. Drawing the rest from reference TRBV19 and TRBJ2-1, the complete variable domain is DGGITQSPKYLFRKEGQNVTLSCEQNLNHDAMYWYRQDPGQGLRLIYYSQIVNDFQKGDIAEGYSVSREKKESFPLTVTSAQKNPTAFYLCASSLSTSRYNEQFFGPGTRLTVL.

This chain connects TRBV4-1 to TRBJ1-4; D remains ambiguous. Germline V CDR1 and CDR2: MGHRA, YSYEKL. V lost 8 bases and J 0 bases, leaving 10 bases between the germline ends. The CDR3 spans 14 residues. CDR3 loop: CASRDWTTNEKLFF. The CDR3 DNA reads TGCGCCAGCCGGGATTGGACAACTAATGAAAAACTGTTTTTT.

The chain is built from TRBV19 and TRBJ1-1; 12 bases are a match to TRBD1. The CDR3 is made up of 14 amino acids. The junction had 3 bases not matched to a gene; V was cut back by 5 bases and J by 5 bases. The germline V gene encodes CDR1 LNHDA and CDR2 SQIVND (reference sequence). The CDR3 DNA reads TGTGCCAGTAGTGGGACAGGGGGCAGGACTGAAGCTTTCTTT. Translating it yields CASSGTGGRTEAFF. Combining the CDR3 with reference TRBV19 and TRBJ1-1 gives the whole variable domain DGGITQSPKYLFRKEGQNVTLSCEQNLNHDAMYWYRQDPGQGLRLIYYSQIVNDFQKGDIAEGYSVSREKKESFPLTVTSAQKNPTAFYLCASSGTGGRTEAFFGQGTRLTVV.

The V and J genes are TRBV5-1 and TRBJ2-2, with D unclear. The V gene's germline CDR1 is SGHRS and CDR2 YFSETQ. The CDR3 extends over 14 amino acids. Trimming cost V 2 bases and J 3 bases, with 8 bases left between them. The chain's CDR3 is CASSFNGDTGELFF. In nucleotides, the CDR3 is TGCGCCAGCAGCTTTAATGGAGACACCGGGGAGCTGTTTTTT. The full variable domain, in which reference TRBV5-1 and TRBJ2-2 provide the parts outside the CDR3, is KAGVTQTPRYLIKTRGQQVTLSCSPISGHRSVSWYQQTPGQGLQFLFEYFSETQRNKGNFPGRFSGRQFSNSRSEMNVSTLELGDSALYLCASSFNGDTGELFFGEGSRLTVL.

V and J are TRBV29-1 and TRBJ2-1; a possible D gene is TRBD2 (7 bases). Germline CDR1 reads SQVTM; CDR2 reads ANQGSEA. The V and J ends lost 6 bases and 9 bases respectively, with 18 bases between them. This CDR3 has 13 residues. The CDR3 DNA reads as TGCAGCGTGGGGGGGCCGGGGGTTGGTGAGCAGTTCTTC. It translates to CSVGGPGVGEQFF.